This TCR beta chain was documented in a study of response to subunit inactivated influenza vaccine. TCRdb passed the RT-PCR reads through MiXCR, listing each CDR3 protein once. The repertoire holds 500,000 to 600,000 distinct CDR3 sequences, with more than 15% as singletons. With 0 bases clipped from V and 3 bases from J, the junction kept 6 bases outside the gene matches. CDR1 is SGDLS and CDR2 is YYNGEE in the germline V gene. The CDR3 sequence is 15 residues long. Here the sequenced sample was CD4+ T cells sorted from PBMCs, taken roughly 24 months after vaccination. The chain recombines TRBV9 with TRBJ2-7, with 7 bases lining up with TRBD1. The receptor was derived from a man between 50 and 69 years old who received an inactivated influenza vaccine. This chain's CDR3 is CASSVDLGQIYEQYF. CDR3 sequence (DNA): TGTGCCAGCAGCGTAGACCTGGGACAGATCTACGAGCAGTACTTC.